What follows are 15 T cell receptor beta chains derived from one specimen sequenced in a study of blood T cell repertoires in COVID-19. The assay was immunoSEQ multiplex PCR, and TCRdb's table has in-frame clones only and misses some. This table holds 100,000 to 150,000 clones, 75% to 85% found once. Material: peripheral blood. Receptors were obtained from a woman in her forties or fifties with acute or convalescent COVID-19.

The gene calls are TRBV3-1 (or the pseudogene TRBV3-2) and TRBJ1-5, with 8 bases lining up with TRBD1. Germline V gene data show CDR1 as LGHDT and CDR2 as YNNKEL (reference sequence). This CDR3 has 14 residues. V lost 4 bases and J lost 6; bases outside the gene matches: 5. The CDR3 region has the DNA TGTGCCAGCAGCCTCAGGGGGCGAGGTCAGCCCCAGCATTTT. It specifies CASSLRGRGQPQHF.

This chain links TRBV6-6 with TRBJ1-1; TRBD1 agrees at 7 bases. Germline V CDR1 and CDR2: MNHNY, SVGAGI (reference sequence). V was clipped by 5 bases and J by 3 bases; unmatched bases: 6. This CDR3 is 14 amino acids long. The chain's CDR3 is CASSPTGVHTEAFF. For the CDR3, the DNA is TGTGCCAGCAGTCCAACAGGGGTACACACTGAAGCTTTCTTT.

The J gene is TRBJ2-7, the V gene TRBV4-2; 9 nucleotides match TRBD2. Losses at the gene ends were 3 bases for V and 6 bases for J; bases not matched to a gene: 9. This CDR3 region has 15 residues. The germline V gene has CDR1 LGHNA and CDR2 YNFKEQ. The CDR3 DNA follows: TGTGCCAGCAGCCAGATCGTGTTAGCGGGAGCCGAGCAGTACTTC. Its translation is CASSQIVLAGAEQYF.

The chain is built from TRBV30 and TRBJ1-2; D perhaps matches TRBD1 (5 bases). From germline, CDR1 is GTSNPN and CDR2 SVGIG (reference sequence). CDR3 length equals 13 residues. Trimming took off 3 bases at V and 4 bases at J, with 12 bases between the two ends. CDR3 DNA: TGTGCCTGGAGGGCTGGACACCGCTATGGCTACACCTTC. This gives the protein CAWRAGHRYGYTF. Using reference TRBV30 and TRBJ1-2 for the parts outside the CDR3, the full variable domain is SQTIHQWPATLVQPVGSPLSLECTVEGTSNPNLYWYRQAAGRGLQLLFYSVGIGQISSEVPQNLSASRPQDRQFILSSKKLLLSDSGFYLCAWRAGHRYGYTFGSGTRLTVV.

V gene TRBV29-1 combines with J gene TRBJ2-7, with D perhaps TRBD2 (6 bases). CDR3 size: 14 residues. CDR1 and CDR2 from the germline V gene are SQVTM and ANQGSEA. V gave up 5 bases and J gave up 1 base, with 15 bases separating them. CDR3 bases: TGCAGCGTTTCACTAGCACTAGTTTCCTACGAGCAGTACTTC. Protein sequence: CSVSLALVSYEQYF.

The chain recombines TRBV6-1 with TRBJ2-7; 12 bases agree with TRBD2. V dropped 1 base and J dropped 2; count of bases not matched to a gene: 3. The CDR3 totals 16 residues. Germline assignment: CDR1 MNHNS and CDR2 SASEGT. The CDR3 loop is CASSEELAGGTYEQYF. Written as DNA, the CDR3 is TGTGCCAGCAGTGAAGAACTAGCGGGAGGAACCTACGAGCAGTACTTC.

The chain recombines TRBV11-2 with TRBJ1-4; 8 bases fit TRBD1. This CDR3 region has 14 residues. With V trimmed by 5 bases and J by 8 bases, 7 bases remained unmatched. The germline V gene has CDR1 SGHAT and CDR2 FQNNGV. The chain's CDR3 is CASSADRVGEKLFF. In nucleotides, the CDR3 is TGTGCCAGCAGCGCGGACAGGGTAGGGGAAAAACTGTTTTTT.

The J gene is TRBJ2-2, the V gene TRBV3-1 (or the pseudogene TRBV3-2), with D tentatively TRBD2 (5 bases). The germline V gene has CDR1 LGHDT and CDR2 YNNKEL (reference sequence). Trimming removed 4 bases from V and 1 base from J, with 10 bases in between. There are 15 residues in the CDR3. This chain's CDR3 is CASSPTTQNTGELFF. CDR3 DNA: TGTGCCAGCAGCCCGACTACCCAGAACACCGGGGAGCTGTTTTTT.

This chain links TRBV5-1 with TRBJ1-1; 12 bases map to TRBD1. Germline CDR1 reads SGHRS; CDR2 reads YFSETQ. The CDR3 totals 16 residues. Trimming at V came to 4 bases and at J to 5 bases, leaving 9 bases not matched to a gene. The CDR3 DNA follows: TGCGCCAGCAGCCCCGGGACAGGGGGCGCGGGAACTGAAGCTTTCTTT. It encodes CASSPGTGGAGTEAFF.

V gene TRBV21-1 combines with J gene TRBJ1-2; the table's D call of TRBD1 was not tested on the DNA. TRBV21-1 is flagged as a pseudogene. This CDR3 has 14 amino acids. The CDR3 DNA follows: TGTGCCAGCAGCAAAGGGACAGGCCTCGATGGCTACACCTTC. As protein: CASSKGTGLDGYTF.

This chain's CDR3 is CASSLSTGPSAYGYTF. The CDR3 coding sequence is TGTGCCAGCAGCCTATCGACAGGGCCCTCCGCCTATGGCTACACCTTC. This chain joins TRBV3-1 (or the pseudogene TRBV3-2) and TRBJ1-2; 7 nucleotides match TRBD1. Germline V lookup: CDR1 LGHDT, CDR2 YNNKEL (reference sequence). Trimming took 4 bases from V and 4 from J; bases not matched to a gene: 12. This CDR3 region has 16 residues.

The chain carries TRBV18 and TRBJ2-7, with 10 bases matching TRBD1. The CDR3 runs 14 residues. Germline trimming cut 6 bases from V and 2 bases from J; bases unmatched to any gene: 4. The germline V gene encodes CDR1 KGHSH and CDR2 LQKENI. The CDR3 nucleotides are TGTGCCAGCTCTCGAGGACAGGGGGCCTACGAGCAGTACTTC. Translating gives CASSRGQGAYEQYF.

This clone showed up just a few times. The DNA of the CDR3 is TGTGCCAGCAACCCGGGACAGGGAAACTATGGCTACACCTTC. Translation: CASNPGQGNYGYTF. V is TRBV7-9 and J is TRBJ1-2; the match to TRBD1 covers 9 bases. Germline CDR1 and CDR2: SEHNR and FQNEAQ (reference sequence). The CDR3 covers 14 residues. Trimming at V came to 7 bases and at J to 2 bases, leaving 5 bases not matched to a gene.

This chain joins TRBV11-3 and TRBJ1-1; 9 nucleotides agree with TRBD1. This CDR3 contains 13 residues. The ends lost 5 bases at V and 4 bases at J; junction bases unmatched: 2. CDR1 is SGHNT, CDR2 YENEEA, per germline. CDR3 DNA sequence: TGTGCCAGCAGCGGGACAGGGAGCACTGAAGCTTTCTTT. Protein product: CASSGTGSTEAFF. Together with reference TRBV11-3 and TRBJ1-1, the CDR3 gives the full variable domain: EAGVVQSPRYKIIEKKQPVAFWCNPISGHNTLYWYLQNLGQGPELLIRYENEEAVDDSQLPKDRFSAERLKGVDSTLKIQPAELGDSAVYLCASSGTGSTEAFFGQGTRLTVV.

J is TRBJ1-4 and V is TRBV5-6, with D uncertain. This CDR3 spans 14 amino acids. Trimming left V 2 bases short and J 4 bases short, with 9 bases between. The germline V gene has CDR1 SGHDT and CDR2 YYEEEE. The CDR3 coding sequence is TGTGCCAGCAGCTTATCACTCTTTAATGAAAAACTGTTTTTT. It is translated as CASSLSLFNEKLFF.